This T cell receptor beta chain was observed in a study of blood T cell repertoires in COVID-19. J lost 4 bases, V lost 6 bases, and 0 bases had no gene match. The CDR3 totals 12 residues. CDR1 and CDR2 from the germline V gene are LNHDA and SQIVND (reference sequence). In its sample, this clone was seen once. Using immunoSEQ multiplex PCR, the repertoire was profiled, and TCRdb retains in-frame clones only, with some absent. This table has some 180,000 clones, over 70% appearing once. The J gene is TRBJ1-2, the V gene TRBV19; 9 bases map to TRBD1. This TCR came from a man between 60 and 75 years old who had been exposed to COVID-19. Specimen: PBMCs or T cells enriched from blood (not recorded which). CDR3 sequence: CASRDRGYGYTF. CDR3 nucleotide sequence: TGTGCCAGTAGGGACAGGGGCTATGGCTACACCTTC.